These 2 T cell receptor beta chains were all obtained from the same sample, sequenced in a study of beta chain features in type 1 diabetes (dated by TCRdb to the late 2010s). Preparation of the library involved the immunoSEQ multiplex PCR assay. The entire amount of isolated RNA was reverse transcribed using the High Capacity cDNA Reverse Transcription Kit, so the sequenced TCRB transcripts were expressed ones. TCRdb limited this immuneACCESS table to in-frame rearrangements with V and J called. A share of clones is missing; checked studies link under half to unresolved V genes, and the rest is unexplained. The sample table lists 850,000 to 900,000 clones, roughly a sixth of them with a count of one. The ten top clones hold 0.02% to 0.025% of the sample. Sequenced sample: naive CD4+ T cells from blood. This sample's cell subset or site label indicates: true naive CD4+ T cells. These receptors were taken from a young woman in good health.

This clone was observed a handful of times. The chain joins TRBV7-2 to TRBJ2-7, with 14 positions matching TRBD2. V dropped 4 bases and J dropped 2; count of bases not matched to a gene: 4. Germline V gene lookup returns CDR1 SGHTA and CDR2 FQGNSA. This CDR3 has 16 residues. DNA for the CDR3: TGTGCCAGCAGCTACGGACTAGCGGGAGGAGCCTACGAGCAGTACTTC. As protein: CASSYGLAGGAYEQYF.

The chain carries TRBV4-1 and TRBJ1-5; D call uncertain. The CDR3 extends over 17 amino acids. Looked up from germline, CDR1 is MGHRA and CDR2 is YSYEKL. V gave up 1 base and J gave up 2 bases, with 15 bases separating them. In nucleotides, the CDR3 is TGCGCCAGCAGCCAAGCGGCCGACGGGGAGGGCAATCAGCCCCAGCATTTT. This codes for CASSQAADGEGNQPQHF.